The 25 T cell receptor beta chains presented below share a single source sample, sequenced in a study of breast tumors, draining lymph nodes, adjacent tissues (dated by TCRdb to 2015 to 2016). Lymph node samples were obtained from the axillary draining lymph nodes of breast cancer patients. Libraries were prepared through multiplex PCR. The instrument was an Illumina HiSeq 2000. Using fastp trimming at Q25 and MiXCR clonotype assembly, TCRdb reanalyzed the public sequencing data and kept in-frame beta chains. Under each unique CDR3 protein, matching rows form one entry showing the most common genes and DNA. The sample data list around 190,000 distinct CDR3 sequences, and 33% of these were observed just once. The ten largest clones capture around 4.5% of the sample. The sample consisted of axillary lymph node tissue. These receptors all come from a female donor with breast cancer. Some clones in this sample may be carry-over from other donors' samples.

This clonotype was detected ten times or more. V and J are TRBV13 and TRBJ1-4, with TRBD1 matching over 8 bases. Looked up from germline, CDR1 is PRHDT and CDR2 is FYEKMQ (reference sequence). The CDR3 has 16 residues. The V gene end was trimmed by 5 bases and the J gene end by 5 bases; junction bases not matched to a gene: 10. CDR3 residues: CASSLGGRGRNEKLFF. CDR3 coding DNA: TGTGCCAGCAGCCTGGGAGGCAGGGGGCGAAATGAAAAACTGTTTTTT.

This clonotype occurred a few times. The genes are TRBV6-5 and TRBJ2-1; D is undetermined. This CDR3 has 14 amino acids. Germline V gene sequence: CDR1 MNHEY, CDR2 SVGAGI. V lost 0 bases, J lost 1 base, and 4 bases lay in between. The CDR3 DNA sequence: TGTGCCAGCAGTTACTCGCGATCCTACAATGAGCAGTTCTTC. This codes for CASSYSRSYNEQFF.

The sample holds many counts of this clonotype. The genes are TRBV11-3 and TRBJ2-7; 7 bases fit TRBD1. The CDR3 is 15 amino acids. J was trimmed by 0 bases and V by 5 bases; bases with no gene match: 7. Germline lookup yields CDR1 SGHNT and CDR2 YENEEA. The CDR3: CASSQSGTVSYEQYF. In DNA, the CDR3 is TGTGCCAGCAGCCAATCCGGGACAGTCTCCTACGAGCAGTACTTC.

A single count supports this clonotype. V gene TRBV5-5 combines with J gene TRBJ2-2; D is perhaps TRBD1 or TRBD2 (5 bases each). Trimming removed 4 bases from V and 9 bases from J, with 31 bases in between. CDR1 SGHKS and CDR2 YYEKEE come from the germline V gene (reference sequence). This CDR3 has 19 amino acids. CDR3 amino acids: CASSLFWDGSKEWHRELFF. CDR3 bases: TGTGCCAGCAGCCTTTTCTGGGACGGAAGTAAGGAATGGCACCGGGAGCTGTTTTTT.

This clonotype has at least ten counts. This rearrangement joins TRBV10-1 to TRBJ2-7, with D uncertain. The CDR3 has 12 residues. Trimming took off 2 bases at V and 5 bases at J, with 7 bases between the two ends. CDR1 is WNHNN, CDR2 SYGVQD, per germline (reference sequence). The CDR3 DNA follows: TGCGCCAGCAGTGAGATTGCGGACGAGCAGTACTTC. The encoded protein is CASSEIADEQYF.

This clonotype was recorded a few times. The chain is built from TRBV6-5 and TRBJ1-2, with TRBD1 identical over 7 bases. V dropped 1 base and J dropped 7; count of bases not matched to a gene: 9. CDR1 MNHEY and CDR2 SVGAGI come from the germline V gene. The CDR3 runs to 15 residues. DNA of the CDR3: TGTGCCAGCAGTTACTACGCGGACAGGTCGGGTGGCTACACCTTC. This codes for CASSYYADRSGGYTF.

This clonotype showed up many times. The rearrangement links TRBV11-3 to TRBJ1-6; D call uncertain. Germline lookup yields CDR1 SGHNT and CDR2 YENEEA. The CDR3 runs to 13 residues. Trimming left V 0 bases short and J 7 bases short, with 4 bases between. CDR3 protein: CASSLEPNSPLHF. The DNA for the CDR3 is TGTGCCAGCAGCTTAGAACCCAATTCACCCCTCCACTTT. The full variable domain, its missing parts supplied by reference TRBV11-3 and TRBJ1-6, is EAGVVQSPRYKIIEKKQPVAFWCNPISGHNTLYWYLQNLGQGPELLIRYENEEAVDDSQLPKDRFSAERLKGVDSTLKIQPAELGDSAVYLCASSLEPNSPLHFGNGTRLTVT.

Many counts were recorded for this clonotype. The rearrangement links TRBV20-1 to TRBJ2-1, with 7 bases identical to TRBD1. CDR3 length equals 15 residues. J lost 1 base, V lost 3 bases, and 6 bases had no gene match. CDR1 and CDR2 (germline): DFQATT, SNEGSKA (reference sequence). The CDR3 here is CSARQTGTSYNEQFF. The DNA of the CDR3 is TGCAGTGCTAGGCAGACAGGGACGTCCTACAATGAGCAGTTCTTC.

This clonotype was counted ten times or more. This rearrangement joins TRBV19 to TRBJ2-7; D may be TRBD1 or TRBD2 (5 bases each). This CDR3 is 15 amino acids long. Per the germline V gene, CDR1 is LNHDA and CDR2 is SQIVND (reference sequence). The V and J ends lost 1 base and 2 bases respectively, with 12 bases between them. The CDR3 is CASSIVRGRAYEQYF. CDR3 nucleotide sequence: TGTGCCAGTAGTATAGTGAGGGGACGAGCCTACGAGCAGTACTTC. The full variable domain, with the rest looked up from reference TRBV19 and TRBJ2-7, is DGGITQSPKYLFRKEGQNVTLSCEQNLNHDAMYWYRQDPGQGLRLIYYSQIVNDFQKGDIAEGYSVSREKKESFPLTVTSAQKNPTAFYLCASSIVRGRAYEQYFGPGTRLTVT.

This clonotype was observed a handful of times. The chain carries TRBV11-2 and TRBJ1-1; D is unresolved. Trimming removed 1 base at V and 0 bases at J, with 9 bases between. The CDR3 contains 15 residues. Germline lookup yields CDR1 SGHAT and CDR2 FQNNGV. CDR3 coding DNA: TGTGCCAGCAGCTTAGTAGCAGGCCTGAACACTGAAGCTTTCTTT. This codes for CASSLVAGLNTEAFF. The complete variable domain, with remaining parts taken from reference TRBV11-2 and TRBJ1-1, reads EAGVAQSPRYKIIEKRQSVAFWCNPISGHATLYWYQQILGQGPKLLIQFQNNGVVDDSQLPKDRFSAERLKGVDSTLKIQPAKLEDSAVYLCASSLVAGLNTEAFFGQGTRLTVV.

Many counts were recorded for this clonotype. The J gene is TRBJ1-5, the V gene TRBV4-1; D is uncertain. The CDR3 runs 14 residues. Germline-derived CDR1 and CDR2 are MGHRA and YSYEKL. V shed 4 bases and J shed 3 bases, with 10 bases lying between them. CDR3 amino acids: CASSLFRDNQPQHF. The DNA for the CDR3 is TGCGCCAGCAGCCTCTTCCGGGACAATCAGCCCCAGCATTTT.

This clonotype was observed once. One end of the junction is discordant with germline, which a read error may explain. The V gene is TRBV25-1, the J gene TRBJ2-2; weak D call: TRBD2 (6 bases). The CDR3 sequence is 12 residues long. Germline CDR1 MGHDK, CDR2 SYGVNS. The CDR3 is CASGRCTGELLF. Here the CDR3 DNA reads TGTGCCAGCGGGAGGTGCACCGGGGAGCTGCTTTTT.

This clonotype has a count of ten or more. The chain is built from TRBV19 and TRBJ2-3, with 9 positions matching TRBD2. The V and J ends lost 7 bases and 1 base, in that order; junction bases with no gene match: 9. The length of the CDR3 is 16 residues. Germline loops: CDR1 LNHDA, CDR2 SQIVND (reference sequence). CDR3 nucleotides: TGTGCCAGTAATCTGGCGGGGGGGCTCGGCACAGATACGCAGTATTTT. Protein product: CASNLAGGLGTDTQYF. Full variable domain (missing parts from reference TRBV19 and TRBJ2-3): DGGITQSPKYLFRKEGQNVTLSCEQNLNHDAMYWYRQDPGQGLRLIYYSQIVNDFQKGDIAEGYSVSREKKESFPLTVTSAQKNPTAFYLCASNLAGGLGTDTQYFGPGTRLTVL.

The table lists this clonotype with a few counts. V gene TRBV5-8 combines with J gene TRBJ1-1; 7 bases map to TRBD1. The ends lost 5 bases at V and 1 base at J; junction bases unmatched: 5. The germline CDR1 and CDR2 sequences are SGHTS and YDEGEE. There are 14 residues in the CDR3. The CDR3 nucleotides read TGTGCCAGCAGGACAGGGACGACGAACACTGAAGCTTTCTTT. Translated, it gives CASRTGTTNTEAFF.

This clonotype was detected many times. The chain carries TRBV7-9 and TRBJ2-3, with D possibly being TRBD1 (6 bases). The germline CDR1 and CDR2 sequences are SEHNR and FQNEAQ (reference sequence). V lost 7 bases, J lost 3 bases, and 20 bases lay in between. This CDR3 spans 16 amino acids. The CDR3 nucleotides are TGTGCCAGCACCCCCACCGCCGACAGGATTACAGATACGCAGTATTTT. Translation gives CASTPTADRITDTQYF.

This clonotype has at least ten counts. V and J are TRBV15 and TRBJ2-5; D is uncertain. V dropped 4 bases and J dropped 8 bases, with 17 bases sitting between them. The CDR3 runs to 14 residues. Germline V CDR1 and CDR2: LNHNV, YYDKDF (reference sequence). The CDR3 coding sequence is TGTGCCACCAGCATACGAAGTATTGGGGAAACCCAGTACTTC. Protein: CATSIRSIGETQYF.

J is TRBJ1-5 and V is TRBV10-3; TRBD1 matches at 7 bases. The CDR3 has 12 amino acids. J was trimmed by 7 bases and V by 11 bases; bases with no gene match: 8. Germline-derived CDR1 and CDR2 are ENHRY and SYGVKD. The CDR3 region is CALTGVGQPQHF. In DNA, the CDR3 is TGTGCCCTCACAGGGGTCGGACAGCCCCAGCATTTT.

This clonotype was seen only a few times. The gene calls are TRBV3-1 and TRBJ1-2; possible D gene TRBD1, 5 bases. This CDR3 has 18 residues. Germline CDR1 and CDR2: LGHDT and YNNKEL (reference sequence). V lost 1 base and J lost 4, with 22 bases in between. The CDR3 spells CASSQVGASLVGSYGYTF. The CDR3 DNA follows: TGTGCCAGCAGCCAAGTAGGGGCTAGCCTAGTAGGGAGCTATGGCTACACCTTC.

At least ten counts were recorded for this clonotype. This chain uses TRBV27 with TRBJ1-6; TRBD1 aligns across 9 bases. Germline CDR1 and CDR2: MNHEY and SMNVEV (reference sequence). The CDR3 has 18 residues. With 1 base clipped from V and 4 bases from J, the junction kept 8 bases outside the gene matches. CDR3 loop: CASSLWGGTGTYNSPLHF. Here the CDR3 DNA reads TGTGCCAGCAGTTTATGGGGGGGGACAGGGACTTATAATTCACCCCTCCACTTT.

This clonotype was seen many times. The chain joins TRBV29-1 to TRBJ2-1; 8 bases are shared with TRBD2. J was trimmed by 3 bases and V by 8 bases; bases with no gene match: 6. The CDR3 extends over 13 amino acids. Germline loops: CDR1 SQVTM, CDR2 ANQGSEA. The CDR3 DNA sequence: TGCAGCTCCTCGGGGGGGAACTACAATGAGCAGTTCTTC. Amino acid sequence: CSSSGGNYNEQFF.

In this sample, this clonotype turned up a few times. The junction differs from germline at one of its ends, possibly a read error. The V gene is TRBV7-2, the J gene TRBJ1-2; 8 bases fit TRBD1. CDR3 length: 15 amino acids. CDR1 is SGHTA, CDR2 FQGNSA, per germline. CDR3 sequence reads: CASSLILAGGGGYPF. In nucleotides, the CDR3 is TGTGCCAGCAGCTTAATCTTGGCAGGGGGCGGGGGCTACCCCTTC.

The table lists this clonotype with many counts. The chain couples TRBV2 to TRBJ2-5, with 8 bases that match TRBD2. The CDR3 consists of 13 residues. Trimming cost V 7 bases and J 3 bases; bases outside gene matches: 4. CDR1 is SNHLY, CDR2 FYNNEI, per germline. The CDR3 sequence: CASMRGLEETQYF. The CDR3 DNA reads TGTGCCAGCATGCGGGGACTAGAAGAGACCCAGTACTTC.

The CDR3 protein is CASSFSRKAAGTEILTGELFF. The CDR3 nucleotides are TGTGCCAGCAGTTTCTCTAGAAAGGCGGCCGGGACAGAGATTCTAACCGGGGAGCTGTTTTTT. This chain connects TRBV27 to TRBJ2-2; the match to TRBD1 covers 7 bases. From germline, CDR1 is MNHEY and CDR2 SMNVEV (reference sequence). V was pared by 3 bases and J by 5 bases, with 24 bases of the junction left unmatched. This CDR3 spans 21 amino acids.

This clonotype has a count of ten or more. The J gene is TRBJ2-7, the V gene TRBV6-5; 9 bases agree with TRBD1. In germline, CDR1 is MNHEY, CDR2 SVGAGI. V was pared by 4 bases and J by 3 bases, with 7 bases of the junction left unmatched. The CDR3 has 15 residues. CDR3 in amino acids: CASSFPGQGFYEQYF. The CDR3 nucleotides are TGTGCCAGCAGTTTCCCGGGACAGGGCTTCTACGAGCAGTACTTC.

Many counts were recorded for this clonotype. The chain recombines TRBV30 with TRBJ1-3, with D tentatively TRBD1 (5 bases). This CDR3 region has 15 residues. Between the trimmed V and J ends, which lost 3 bases and 1 base, there was a span of 13 bases. Germline CDR1 and CDR2: GTSNPN and SVGIG (reference sequence). CDR3 DNA sequence: TGTGCCTGGAGCCGGGACTTCCAGTCTGGAAACACCATATATTTT. The encoded protein is CAWSRDFQSGNTIYF.